The sequence of this T cell receptor (beta chain) was determined in a study of shared clonotypes between healthy human individuals. Turning to the study itself: Three plates each covered CD4 naive and memory; CD8 naive two, CD8 memory one.

Using immunoSEQ multiplex PCR, the repertoire was profiled, and TCRdb retains in-frame clones only, with some absent. The sample lists about 2,200,000 clones; approximately 94% were seen once. It was CD45RO-negative cells, positively selected for CCR7, that made up naive CD8 cells, with terminally differentiated effector memory CD45RA+ cells excluded. Those who donated, Caucasian adults without exception, all lived in Nashville, Tennessee. The ends lost 3 bases at V and 5 bases at J; junction bases unmatched: 13. Germline CDR1 SGHRS, CDR2 YFSETQ. The CDR3 runs 16 residues. Turning to this clone: No antigen is known for it.

Study results and limitations: Across a few donors, naive CD4 shared roughly 5.1%, naive CD8 over 3%, memory CD4 roughly 2.4%, memory CD8 about 0.4%. As a rule, naive subsets had a larger estimated richness than memory subsets.

The TCR originated in a man aged 18 to 30 in good health. Some clones in this sample may be carry-over from other donors' samples. Sequences were obtained from naive CD8+ T cells from PBMCs. The chain joins TRBV5-1 to TRBJ2-5, with 7 bases that match TRBD2. CDR3 amino acids: CASSSRVGLEAETQYF. The DNA of the CDR3 is TGCGCCAGCAGCTCCCGAGTTGGACTAGAAGCGGAGACCCAGTACTTC.